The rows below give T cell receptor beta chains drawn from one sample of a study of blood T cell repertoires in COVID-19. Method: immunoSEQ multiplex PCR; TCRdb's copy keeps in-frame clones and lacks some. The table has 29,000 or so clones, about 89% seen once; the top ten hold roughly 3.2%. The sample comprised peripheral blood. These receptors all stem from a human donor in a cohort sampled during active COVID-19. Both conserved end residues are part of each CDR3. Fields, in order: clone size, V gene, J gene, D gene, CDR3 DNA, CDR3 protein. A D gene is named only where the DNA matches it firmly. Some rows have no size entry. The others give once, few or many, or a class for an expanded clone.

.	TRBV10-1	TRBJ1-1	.	TGCGCCACTCGACAGGAATGGGGAGCTTTCTTT	CATRQEWGAFF
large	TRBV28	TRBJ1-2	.	TGTGCCAGCAGTTTTCCGGGAAGCGACTATGGCTACACCTTC	CASSFPGSDYGYTF
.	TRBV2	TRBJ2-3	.	TGTGCCAGCAATCCGGGATCTAGCACAGATACGCAGTATTTT	CASNPGSSTDTQYF
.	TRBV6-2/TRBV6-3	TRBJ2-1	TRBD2	TGTGCCAGCAGCCCCCACGTAGCGGGGGTAAATGAGCAGTTCTTC	CASSPHVAGVNEQFF
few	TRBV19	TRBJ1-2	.	TGTGCCAGTAGTATCGCCGGACAGCCATATGGCTACACCTTC	CASSIAGQPYGYTF
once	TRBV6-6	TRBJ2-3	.	TGTGCCAGCAGTCGGGGACTTATCACAGATACGCAGTATTTT	CASSRGLITDTQYF
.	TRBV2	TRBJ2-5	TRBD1	TGTGCCAGCAGCGGGACAGGGGGGGAGACCCAGTACTTC	CASSGTGGETQYF
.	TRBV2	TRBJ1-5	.	TGTGCCAGCAGTCGACGGGGGAATCAGCCCCAGCATTTT	CASSRRGNQPQHF
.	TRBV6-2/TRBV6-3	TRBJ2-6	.	TGTGCCAGCAGTACCCGGGACAACTCTGGGGCCAACGTCCTGACTTTC	CASSTRDNSGANVLTF
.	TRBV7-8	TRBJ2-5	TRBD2	TGTGCCAGCAGCAGAACTAGGACTAGCGGTTTGGAGACCCAGTACTTC	CASSRTRTSGLETQYF
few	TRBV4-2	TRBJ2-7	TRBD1	TGTGCCAGCAGCCGAGTCCCGGGACAGGCCTACGAGCAGTACTTC	CASSRVPGQAYEQYF
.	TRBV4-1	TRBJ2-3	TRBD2	TGCGCCAGCAGCCAAGCCTCTAGCGGGGGGGCCACAGATACGCAGTATTTT	CASSQASSGGATDTQYF
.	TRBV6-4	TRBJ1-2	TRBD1	TGTGCCAGCAGTGAGACAGGGGGCGCTACCCCGGGCACCTTC	CASSETGGATPGTF
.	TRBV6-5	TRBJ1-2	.	TGTGCCAGCAGTTACTCCTATGGGGGGGCGGCAGGCTACACCTTC	CASSYSYGGAAGYTF
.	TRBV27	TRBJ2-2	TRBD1	TGTGCCAGTCGGACAGGGGGTTCCGGGGAGCTGTTTTTT	CASRTGGSGELFF
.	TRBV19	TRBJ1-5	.	TGTGCCAGTAGCAGGGGCATCAGCAATCAGCCCCAGCATTTT	CASSRGISNQPQHF
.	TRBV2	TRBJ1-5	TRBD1	TGTGCCAGCAGTGCAGGACAGGGGGTACAGCCCCAGCATTTT	CASSAGQGVQPQHF
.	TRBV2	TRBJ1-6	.	TGTGCCAGCAGTTCCGTCGGGGGGGAGAATTCACCCCTCCACTTT	CASSSVGGENSPLHF
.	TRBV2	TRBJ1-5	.	TGTGCCAGCAGTACCGACAGAACCAATCAGCCCCAGCATTTT	CASSTDRTNQPQHF
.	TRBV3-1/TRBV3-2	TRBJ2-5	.	TGTGCCAGCAGCCAACGAGAGACCCAGTACTTC	CASSQRETQYF
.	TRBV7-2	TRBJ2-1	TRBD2	TGTGCCAGCAGCCCCCGGTCAGCGGGGGGGCTTTACAATGAGCAGTTCTTC	CASSPRSAGGLYNEQFF
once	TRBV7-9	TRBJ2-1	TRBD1	TGTGCCAGCAGCTTTGACAGGGCGGCCTACAATGAGCAGTTCTTC	CASSFDRAAYNEQFF
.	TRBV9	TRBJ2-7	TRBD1	TGTGCCAGCAGCGCCCGGCCATCTGGGACAGGGATGCGTGAGCAGTACTTC	CASSARPSGTGMREQYF
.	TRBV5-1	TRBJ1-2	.	TGCGCCAGCAGCTTTGTTGGGGGCTCTGACTATGGCTACACCTTC	CASSFVGGSDYGYTF
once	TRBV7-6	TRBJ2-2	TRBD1	TGTGCCAGCAGCCCGGGACAGGGGTTAAGCGGGGAGCTGTTTTTT	CASSPGQGLSGELFF
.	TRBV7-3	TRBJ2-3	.	TGTGCCAGCAGCCGGGGTTTCACAGATACGCAGTATTTT	CASSRGFTDTQYF
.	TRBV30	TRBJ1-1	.	TGTGCCTGGGAGCTCCTATCGAACACTGAAGCTTTCTTT	CAWELLSNTEAFF
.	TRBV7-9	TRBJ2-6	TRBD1	TGTGCCAGCAGCCCGGGACAGGCCTCCCCTGGGGCCAACGTCCTGACTTTC	CASSPGQASPGANVLTF
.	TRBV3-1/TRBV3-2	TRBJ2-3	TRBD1	TGTGCCAGCAGCCAAAATCCCGGACAGGGGGGGCCAGATACGCAGTATTTT	CASSQNPGQGGPDTQYF
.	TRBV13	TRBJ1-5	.	TGTGCCAGCAGCTCCCGCCAGGGGAGCAATCAGCCCCAGCATTTT	CASSSRQGSNQPQHF
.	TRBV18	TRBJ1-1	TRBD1	TGTGCCAGCTCATTACAGGGGGCCACTGAAGCTTTCTTT	CASSLQGATEAFF
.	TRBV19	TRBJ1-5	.	TGTGCCAGTAGGACCCAGGGAACGGGCAATCAGCCCCAGCATTTT	CASRTQGTGNQPQHF
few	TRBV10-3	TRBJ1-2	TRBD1	TGTGCCATCAGTGACAGGGGGGATGGCTACACCTTC	CAISDRGDGYTF
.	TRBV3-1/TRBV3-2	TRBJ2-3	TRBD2	TGTGCCAGCAGCCTGATTAGCGGGGGGGAGGGGGCCACAGATACGCAGTATTTT	CASSLISGGEGATDTQYF
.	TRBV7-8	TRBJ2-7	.	TGTGCCAGCAGCTTAGGTGCGGGCAGGGGCCACGAGCAGTACTTC	CASSLGAGRGHEQYF
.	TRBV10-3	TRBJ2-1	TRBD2	TGTGCCATCAATCCGGGACTAGAAAACAATGAGCAGTTCTTC	CAINPGLENNEQFF
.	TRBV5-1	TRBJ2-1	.	TGCGCCAGCAGCTTCCCAGGGTCCGGCTACAATGAGCAGTTCTTC	CASSFPGSGYNEQFF
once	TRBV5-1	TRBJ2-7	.	TGCGCCAGCAGCTGGCCGGGGGGCCGGGGGGATTACGAGCAGTACTTC	CASSWPGGRGDYEQYF
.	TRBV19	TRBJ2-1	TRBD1	TGTGCCAGTGGACAGGGTGGGCATGAGCAGTTCTTC	CASGQGGHEQFF
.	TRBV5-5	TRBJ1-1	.	TGTGCCAGCAGATCTCTGAGGGGGATGGAAAAAGCTTTCTTT	CASRSLRGMEKAFF
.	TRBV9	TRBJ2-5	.	TGTGCCAGCAGCCCAAGGGGGGGCATCGAGACCCAGTACTTC	CASSPRGGIETQYF